These T cell receptor beta chains were read from a single sample in a study of T-cell reconstitution after alpha-beta-depleted transplantation in children. TCRdb fed the PCR reads into MiXCR, producing one record per CDR3 protein. In the table there are more than 100,000 distinct CDR3 sequences, more than 20% of which are singletons. Source: PBMCs, mostly from graft donor cells, taken 180 days after TCRalphabeta/CD19-depleted stem cell transplant. These receptors were collected from a male patient under 10 years old who had a stem cell transplant for chronic granulomatous disease, so the T cells may come from the graft donor. Both conserved end residues are part of each CDR3. The D gene is left open where the match is weak. Rows may omit the clone size; those that give it use once, few, many or a size class.

CDR3aa | CDR3nt | j_gene | abundance | v_gene | d_gene
CSAKPFTGSTDTQYF | TGCAGTGCTAAACCGTTCACGGGAAGCACAGATACGCAGTATTTT | TRBJ2-3 | few | TRBV20-1 | NA
CASGQGNGYTF | TGTGCCAGCGGGCAGGGAAATGGCTACACCTTC | TRBJ1-2 | NA | TRBV12-3/TRBV12-4 | NA
CASSKDRGGNQPQHF | TGTGCCAGCAGCAAGGACAGAGGGGGCAATCAGCCCCAGCATTTT | TRBJ1-5 | many | TRBV6-1 | NA
CSASGGGGGLAGETQYF | TGCAGTGCTAGCGGGGGGGGTGGTGGGCTAGCGGGAGAGACCCAGTACTTC | TRBJ2-5 | NA | TRBV20-1 | TRBD2
CASSLIGIEQYF | TGTGCCAGCAGTTTGATAGGAATCGAGCAGTACTTC | TRBJ2-7 | many | TRBV12-3/TRBV12-4 | NA
CSARTHGHTNTGELFF | TGCAGTGCTAGAACCCATGGACACACGAACACCGGGGAGCTGTTTTTT | TRBJ2-2 | many | TRBV20-1 | NA
CASSLGQTDTQYF | TGTGCCAGCAGCTTGGGACAGACAGATACGCAGTATTTT | TRBJ2-3 | NA | TRBV5-4 | NA
CASSLAVEFSSDTQYF | TGTGCCAGCAGCTTGGCGGTGGAGTTTTCGTCAGATACGCAGTATTTT | TRBJ2-3 | few | TRBV5-6 | NA
CASSPGTSGETQYF | TGTGCCAGCAGCCCAGGGACTAGCGGGGAGACCCAGTACTTC | TRBJ2-5 | NA | TRBV9 | TRBD2
CASSPPGTNFYEQYF | TGTGCCAGCAGTCCACCCGGGACCAATTTTTACGAGCAGTACTTC | TRBJ2-7 | NA | TRBV6-2/TRBV6-3 | NA
CASSPMERDTQYF | TGTGCCAGCTCACCAATGGAGAGAGATACGCAGTATTTT | TRBJ2-3 | NA | TRBV18 | NA
CASSLAGTRADTQYF | TGCGCCAGCAGCTTGGCCGGGACCCGAGCTGATACGCAGTATTTT | TRBJ2-3 | NA | TRBV5-1 | NA
CCARGSPRSSYNEQFF | TGCTGTGCTAGAGGTTCGCCTCGGAGCTCCTACAATGAGCAGTTCTTC | TRBJ2-1 | NA | TRBV20-1 | NA
CSARVVETAANKQYF | TGCAGTGCTAGAGTAGTTGAGACAGCTGCGAACAAGCAGTACTTC | TRBJ2-7 | NA | TRBV20-1 | NA
CASSQEGASGGYNEQFF | TGTGCCAGCAGCCAAGAAGGGGCTAGCGGAGGCTACAATGAGCAGTTCTTC | TRBJ2-1 | NA | TRBV4-2 | TRBD2
CASSLMRYTEAFF | TGTGCCAGCAGTTTGATGCGGTATACTGAAGCTTTCTTT | TRBJ1-1 | NA | TRBV28 | NA
CATSLGRGVTDTQYF | TGTGCCACCAGTCTGGGCAGGGGCGTCACAGATACGCAGTATTTT | TRBJ2-3 | NA | TRBV24-1 | NA
CASSLWAGGTGNQPQHF | TGTGCCAGCAGCTTATGGGCAGGGGGCACGGGCAATCAGCCCCAGCATTTT | TRBJ1-5 | NA | TRBV7-2 | TRBD1
CASSPQTGGGNTIYF | TGTGCCAGCAGCCCTCAGACAGGGGGCGGAAACACCATATATTTT | TRBJ1-3 | NA | TRBV12-3/TRBV12-4 | TRBD1
CATSDPHRDQETQYF | TGTGCCACCAGTGATCCCCACAGGGACCAAGAGACCCAGTACTTC | TRBJ2-5 | many | TRBV24-1 | NA
CASSPYGGPSTDTQYF | TGTGCCAGCAGCCCTTATGGGGGGCCAAGCACAGATACGCAGTATTTT | TRBJ2-3 | few | TRBV7-2 | NA
CASSLAGGRRIDEQYF | TGTGCCAGCAGTTTAGCGGGCGGGAGAAGGATCGACGAGCAGTACTTC | TRBJ2-7 | few | TRBV12-3/TRBV12-4 | TRBD2
CASSLRAGGESFF | TGTGCCAGCAGTTTAAGGGCGGGGGGTGAATCTTTCTTT | TRBJ1-1 | NA | TRBV27 | NA
CSVYGGSGNNEQFF | TGCAGCGTTTACGGCGGGAGTGGTAACAATGAGCAGTTCTTC | TRBJ2-1 | few | TRBV29-1 | TRBD2
CSVRREHGELFF | TGCAGCGTTAGGCGGGAGCACGGGGAGCTGTTTTTT | TRBJ2-2 | NA | TRBV29-1 | TRBD2
CANDNEQFF | TGTGCCAACGACAATGAGCAGTTCTTC | TRBJ2-1 | NA | TRBV7-9 | NA
CSVEPGYGYTF | TGCAGCGTTGAACCAGGGTACGGCTACACCTTC | TRBJ1-2 | many | TRBV29-1 | NA
CSATRDTQYF | TGCAGTGCAACTAGAGATACGCAGTATTTT | TRBJ2-3 | many | TRBV20-1 | NA
CASSQWTSGNEQYF | TGTGCCAGCAGCCAATGGACTAGCGGGAATGAGCAGTACTTC | TRBJ2-7 | NA | TRBV4-2 | TRBD2
CASSPPGKGGTDTQYF | TGTGCCAGCAGCCCCCCCGGGAAGGGGGGCACAGATACGCAGTATTTT | TRBJ2-3 | many | TRBV7-8 | NA
CSARKASGNGGTGELFF | TGCAGTGCTAGAAAGGCTAGCGGGAACGGAGGAACCGGGGAGCTGTTTTTT | TRBJ2-2 | NA | TRBV20-1 | TRBD2
CSVRGREVHEQYF | TGCAGCGTGAGGGGCAGGGAGGTCCACGAGCAGTACTTC | TRBJ2-7 | few | TRBV29-1 | NA
CASSLLSGFEQYF | TGTGCCAGCAGTTTACTAAGCGGGTTCGAGCAGTACTTC | TRBJ2-7 | many | TRBV12-3/TRBV12-4 | NA
CSVNPGTSGRISTDTQYF | TGCAGCGTTAACCCCGGGACTAGCGGGAGGATTAGCACAGATACGCAGTATTTT | TRBJ2-3 | NA | TRBV29-1 | TRBD2
CSARDRGRENIQYF | TGCAGTGCTAGAGATCGTGGGAGGGAAAACATTCAGTACTTC | TRBJ2-4 | NA | TRBV20-1 | TRBD2
CATGRNEKLFF | TGTGCCACCGGACGTAATGAAAAACTGTTTTTT | TRBJ1-4 | NA | TRBV10-3 | NA
CASSSSRGYNEQFF | TGTGCCAGCAGCTCAAGCAGGGGATACAATGAGCAGTTCTTC | TRBJ2-1 | NA | TRBV7-8 | NA
CASSLITGGSLGNEQFF | TGCGCCAGCAGCTTGATAACAGGGGGCTCCCTGGGCAATGAGCAGTTCTTC | TRBJ2-1 | many | TRBV5-1 | TRBD1
CASSPDGRTLAKNIQYF | TGTGCCAGCAGTCCCGATGGCAGGACGCTAGCCAAAAACATTCAGTACTTC | TRBJ2-4 | NA | TRBV6-1 | NA
CSVEDRGRTLDNEQFF | TGCAGCGTTGAAGATCGGGGTCGGACTTTGGACAATGAGCAGTTCTTC | TRBJ2-1 | NA | TRBV29-1 | NA
CSGKGAGQPQHF | TGCAGTGGCAAGGGGGCTGGTCAGCCCCAGCATTTT | TRBJ1-5 | many | TRBV20-1 | TRBD1
CASSQEWTQNTEAFF | TGCGCCAGCAGCCAAGAATGGACTCAGAACACTGAAGCTTTCTTT | TRBJ1-1 | many | TRBV4-3 | NA
CASRDLGYTLNYGYTF | TGTGCCAGCAGAGATCTGGGATATACCTTGAACTATGGCTACACCTTC | TRBJ1-2 | once | TRBV5-5 | NA
CASSPTDTQYF | TGTGCCAGCTCACCCACAGATACGCAGTATTTT | TRBJ2-3 | NA | TRBV18 | NA
CASSSLREEETQYF | TGTGCCAGCAGTTCCCTCCGGGAGGAAGAGACCCAGTACTTC | TRBJ2-5 | many | TRBV27 | TRBD2
CASSLEVPGLNEQFF | TGCGCCAGCAGCTTGGAAGTTCCAGGGTTGAATGAGCAGTTCTTC | TRBJ2-1 | many | TRBV5-1 | NA
CASCFLSRLLPDENQPQHF | TGTGCCAGCTGTTTCTTATCCCGCCTTCTTCCCGACGAAAATCAGCCCCAGCATTTT | TRBJ1-5 | NA | TRBV12-3/TRBV12-4 | NA
CASSPVKATNEKLFF | TGTGCCAGCAGCCCCGTCAAAGCAACTAATGAAAAACTGTTTTTT | TRBJ1-4 | NA | TRBV7-2 | NA
CASSQDRAIGGREDTQYF | TGCGCCAGCAGCCAAGATCGGGCTATTGGGGGGCGAGAAGATACGCAGTATTTT | TRBJ2-3 | NA | TRBV4-3 | NA
CASSLVLGGVGGFTDTQYF | TGTGCCAGCAGCTTAGTACTCGGAGGGGTCGGGGGGTTCACAGATACGCAGTATTTT | TRBJ2-3 | NA | TRBV11-2 | TRBD2